A selection of T cell receptor beta chains follows, all from one sample in a study of neurological immune-mediated disorders. TCRdb processed the 5' RACE reads anew with MiXCR; each CDR3 protein has one entry. This table has around 21,000 distinct CDR3 sequences, 6% to 8.5% appearing once. Material for sequencing was CD8+ T cells from blood. Receptors were obtained from a woman aged 25 to 39 with HTLV-1-associated myelopathy (HAM/TSP). Each CDR3 is given with its conserved first and last residue. The D gene is left open where the match is weak. Clone size is given for some rows only: seen once, a few or many times, or a class if the clone is expanded.

TRBJ2-1,TRBV20-1,-,medium-sized,CSARGGGTGVTDEQFF,TGCAGTGCTAGAGGGGGAGGGACAGGAGTAACCGATGAGCAGTTCTTC
TRBJ1-1,TRBV20-1,-,many,CSASGMFFPENTEAFF,TGCAGTGCTTCCGGTATGTTTTTCCCAGAGAACACTGAAGCTTTCTTT
TRBJ2-7,TRBV5-1,TRBD1,many,CASSLRTGGSYEQYF,TGCGCCAGCAGCTTGAGGACAGGGGGCTCCTACGAGCAGTACTTC
TRBJ2-3,TRBV19,TRBD1,large,CASSGRDRFTDTQYF,TGTGCCAGTAGTGGCCGGGACAGGTTCACAGATACGCAGTATTTT
TRBJ1-1,TRBV30,-,many,CAWSVGSSRNTEAFF,TGTGCCTGGAGTGTAGGTTCATCGAGGAACACTGAAGCTTTCTTT
TRBJ1-2,TRBV15,-,many,CATSSTGTVYGYTF,TGTGCCACCAGCTCGACCGGGACGGTCTATGGCTACACCTTC
TRBJ1-2,TRBV2,-,many,CASGRDSQGDGYTF,TGTGCCAGCGGGCGGGACTCCCAGGGCGATGGCTACACCTTC
TRBJ2-7,TRBV25-1,-,many,CASSAPRSGQGSYEQYF,TGTGCCAGCAGTGCCCCGCGTTCAGGGCAGGGGTCCTACGAGCAGTACTTC
TRBJ1-5,TRBV10-3,TRBD1,medium-sized,CAISESRKTSGQGYSNQPQHF,TGTGCCATCAGTGAGTCACGAAAGACATCGGGACAGGGTTATAGCAATCAGCCCCAGCATTTT
TRBJ2-3,TRBV5-1,-,many,CASSPTQSDTQYF,TGCGCCAGCAGCCCAACCCAGTCTGATACGCAGTATTTT
TRBJ2-1,TRBV5-1,-,many,CASNSGDGGNEQFF,TGCGCCAGCAACTCCGGAGATGGGGGCAATGAGCAGTTCTTC
TRBJ1-2,TRBV27,-,many,CASSLSIPLYGYTF,TGTGCCAGCAGTTTATCGATTCCTCTCTATGGCTACACCTTC
TRBJ2-7,TRBV5-1,-,many,CASSSSGLEQYF,TGCGCCAGCAGCAGTTCAGGGCTCGAGCAGTACTTC
TRBJ2-2,TRBV18,-,many,CASSPERQLTANTGELFF,TGTGCCAGCTCACCAGAACGCCAACTTACCGCGAACACCGGGGAGCTGTTTTTT
TRBJ2-1,TRBV29-1,-,many,CSVENGNNEQFF,TGCAGCGTTGAAAACGGAAACAATGAGCAGTTCTTC
TRBJ1-5,TRBV10-3,-,-,CAISGGKDQPQHF,TGTGCCATCAGTGGGGGGAAAGATCAGCCCCAGCATTTT
TRBJ2-2,TRBV9,-,many,CASSVNPGNSTGELFF,TGTGCCAGCAGCGTGAACCCCGGGAACAGCACCGGGGAGCTGTTTTTT
TRBJ2-7,TRBV7-9,-,many,CASSLGGGPYEQYF,TGTGCCAGCAGCTTGGGTGGGGGTCCCTACGAGCAGTACTTC
TRBJ1-2,TRBV20-1,TRBD1,many,CSVPTGQGAGGFYGYTF,TGCAGTGTTCCCACCGGGCAGGGGGCCGGGGGTTTTTATGGCTACACCTTC
TRBJ1-1,TRBV13,-,many,CASSRDMNTEAFF,TGTGCCAGCAGCCGAGACATGAACACTGAAGCTTTCTTT
TRBJ2-1,TRBV9,TRBD2,many,CASSVDPGGGSSYNEQFF,TGTGCCAGCAGCGTAGATCCGGGCGGGGGGTCTTCCTACAATGAGCAGTTCTTC
TRBJ2-1,TRBV28,TRBD2,many,CASSYLLPLTSGGGNEQFF,TGTGCCAGCAGTTATCTGCTCCCCCTGACTAGCGGGGGGGGGAATGAGCAGTTCTTC
TRBJ1-4,TRBV7-2,-,many,CASSLGMGSDLNEKLFF,TGTGCCAGCAGCTTAGGGATGGGGTCAGATCTTAATGAAAAACTGTTTTTT
TRBJ1-2,TRBV25-1,TRBD1,many,CATAGGGDGGYTF,TGTGCCACAGCAGGGGGGGGAGATGGTGGCTACACCTTC
TRBJ1-1,TRBV7-9,-,-,CASKEGPYHEAFF,TGTGCCAGCAAAGAAGGGCCATACCATGAAGCTTTCTTT
TRBJ2-1,TRBV5-1,-,few,CASSLVGGSDNEQFF,TGCGCCAGCAGCTTGGTAGGGGGTTCGGACAATGAGCAGTTCTTC
TRBJ2-6,TRBV7-9,-,many,CASTIPGANVLTF,TGTGCCAGCACCATCCCTGGGGCCAACGTCCTGACTTTC
TRBJ1-1,TRBV20-1,-,many,CSARPTEVAAFF,TGCAGTGCTAGACCGACGGAAGTTGCGGCTTTCTTT
TRBJ2-1,TRBV2,TRBD2,many,CASSEITRGGGYNEQFF,TGTGCCAGCAGTGAAATAACGCGGGGGGGCGGGTACAATGAGCAGTTCTTC
TRBJ1-1,TRBV5-6,TRBD1,many,CASSYGQGAGTEAFF,TGTGCCAGCAGCTACGGACAGGGGGCGGGCACTGAAGCTTTCTTT
TRBJ1-1,TRBV5-1,-,-,CDNSLAGRDTEAFF,TGCGACAACAGCTTGGCTGGGCGGGACACTGAAGCTTTCTTT
TRBJ1-4,TRBV27,TRBD1,many,CASRTTGGTNEKLFF,TGTGCCAGCAGGACTACAGGGGGGACTAATGAAAAACTGTTTTTT
TRBJ1-5,TRBV30,-,-,CAWSGTGNQPQHF,TGTGCCTGGAGTGGGACAGGCAATCAGCCCCAGCATTTT
TRBJ2-7,TRBV12-3/TRBV12-4,-,many,CASSPDAAYEQYF,TGTGCCAGCAGCCCAGACGCAGCCTACGAGCAGTACTTC
TRBJ2-7,TRBV11-2,-,many,CASSWTGGSAAGRTYEQYF,TGTGCCAGCAGCTGGACTGGGGGATCGGCGGCAGGGCGGACCTACGAGCAGTACTTC
TRBJ2-4,TRBV5-1,TRBD2,many,CASSLYLAGTLAKNIQYF,TGCGCCAGCAGCTTGTATCTAGCGGGGACCCTTGCCAAAAACATTCAGTACTTC
TRBJ2-1,TRBV6-1,TRBD1,many,CASSWTGRDEQFF,TGTGCCAGCAGCTGGACAGGGCGCGATGAGCAGTTCTTC
TRBJ1-1,TRBV2,-,once,CASSEFDTEAFF,TGTGCCAGCAGTGAATTCGACACTGAAGCTTTCTTT
TRBJ1-5,TRBV5-3,-,many,CARSLYYCVTTKEQPQHF,TGTGCCAGAAGCTTATATTATTGTGTCACTACCAAGGAACAGCCCCAGCATTTT
TRBJ1-5,TRBV6-1,TRBD1,many,CASSAGTGGGQPQHF,TGTGCCAGCAGTGCGGGGACAGGGGGCGGTCAGCCCCAGCATTTT
TRBJ2-7,TRBV30,-,many,CAWSGFRGNEQYF,TGTGCCTGGAGTGGTTTCCGCGGGAACGAGCAGTACTTC
TRBJ2-3,TRBV5-6,-,many,CASSLGYGVVSDTQYF,TGTGCCAGCAGCTTGGGGTACGGGGTGGTCAGTGATACGCAGTATTTT
TRBJ1-1,TRBV27,TRBD1,many,CASSPSTGWTTEAFF,TGTGCCAGCAGCCCCTCGACAGGGTGGACCACTGAAGCTTTCTTT
TRBJ2-4,TRBV20-1,-,many,CSAGDGQTKNIQYF,TGCAGTGCCGGGGACGGGCAGACCAAAAACATTCAGTACTTC
TRBJ1-5,TRBV29-1,-,many,CSAYNQPQHF,TGCAGCGCTTACAATCAGCCCCAGCATTTT
TRBJ2-1,TRBV7-9,-,many,CASSLVGGNEQFF,TGTGCCAGCAGCTTAGTAGGAGGCAATGAGCAGTTCTTC
TRBJ1-5,TRBV3-1,TRBD1,many,CASSTGAGEPQHF,TGTGCCAGCAGTACAGGGGCAGGGGAGCCCCAGCATTTT
TRBJ1-1,TRBV7-2,TRBD1,many,CASSLIPLNPDRVYTEAFF,TGTGCCAGCAGCTTAATTCCCCTTAATCCTGACAGGGTCTACACTGAAGCTTTCTTT
TRBJ1-1,TRBV4-2,TRBD1,many,CASSLRTGIGTEAFF,TGTGCCAGCAGCCTCCGGACAGGGATCGGCACTGAAGCTTTCTTT
TRBJ2-7,TRBV11-2,-,many,CASSLPLQEGAYEQYF,TGTGCCAGCAGCTTACCCCTACAGGAAGGAGCCTACGAGCAGTACTTC
TRBJ2-3,TRBV5-1,TRBD2,-,CASSFSGGSDTQYF,TGCGCCAGCAGCTTTAGCGGGGGTTCAGATACGCAGTATTTT